Listed here are 30 T cell receptor beta chains from one sample, sequenced in a study of T cells in localized non-small cell lung cancer (dated by TCRdb to 2018 to 2020). Libraries came from the immunoSEQ multiplex PCR assay. In its TCRdb copy, this immuneACCESS table keeps in-frame sequences only and misses some clones. Where compared with another copy, unresolved V genes explain less than half of these, and the others have no known cause. The sample data list roughly 34,000 clones, and around 84% of these were observed just once. Clones ranked in the top ten supply 35% to 45% of the sample. Sequences were derived from peripheral blood, sampled before any cancer treatment. The source of these receptors is a male donor at least 60 years old with stage II squamous cell lung carcinoma.

This clone was detected only once. The J gene is TRBJ2-3, the V gene TRBV5-8; 14 positions match TRBD2. The ends lost 4 bases at V and 1 base at J; junction bases unmatched: 8. Germline CDR1 SGHTS, CDR2 YDEGEE. The CDR3 runs to 18 residues. CDR3 sequence: CASSPGTSGSVGTDTQYF. The CDR3 DNA reads as TGTGCCAGCAGCCCGGGGACTAGCGGGAGTGTCGGCACAGATACGCAGTATTTT. Looking up the rest from reference TRBV5-8 and TRBJ2-3 gives the full variable domain: EAGVTQSPTHLIKTRGQQATLRCSPISGHTSVYWYQQALGLGLQFLLWYDEGEERNRGNFPPRFSGRQFPNYSSELNVNALELEDSALYLCASSPGTSGSVGTDTQYFGPGTRLTVL.

V usage is TRBV2 and J usage is TRBJ1-5; possible D gene TRBD1, 6 bases. Per the germline V gene, CDR1 is SNHLY and CDR2 is FYNNEI. Trimming pared 7 bases from V and 6 bases from J, leaving 13 bases between. The CDR3 is 13 residues long. CDR3 region: CASTQGHTQPQHF. The CDR3 DNA sequence: TGTGCCAGCACGCAGGGACACACTCAGCCCCAGCATTTT.

The genes are TRBV18 and TRBJ1-1, with D perhaps TRBD1 (5 bases). CDR3 size: 14 residues. V gave up 3 bases and J gave up 1 base, with 9 bases separating them. Germline-derived CDR1 and CDR2 are KGHSH and LQKENI. The CDR3 reads CASSPPGTNTEAFF. As DNA, the CDR3 is TGTGCCAGCTCACCTCCCGGGACGAACACTGAAGCTTTCTTT.

The V gene is TRBV7-8, the J gene TRBJ2-7; 10 bases match TRBD1. After removal of 5 bases from V and 4 bases from J, the junction contained 5 bases not matched to a gene. Per germline, CDR1 SGHVS and CDR2 FQNEAQ. The CDR3 is 14 residues long. Written as DNA, the CDR3 is TGTGCCAGCAGCGCTGACAGGGGGCTGTACGAGCAGTACTTC. The encoded protein is CASSADRGLYEQYF.

The chain carries TRBV2 and TRBJ2-7; 9 bases are shared with TRBD2. Germline V gene sequence: CDR1 SNHLY, CDR2 FYNNEI. The trim removed 3 bases at V and 2 bases at J, leaving 2 bases unmatched. The CDR3 spans 14 residues. CDR3 region: CASSEIAGAYEQYF. The CDR3 bases are TGTGCCAGCAGTGAGATAGCGGGAGCCTACGAGCAGTACTTC. The full variable domain, its missing parts supplied by reference TRBV2 and TRBJ2-7, is EPEVTQTPSHQVTQMGQEVILRCVPISNHLYFYWYRQILGQKVEFLVSFYNNEISEKSEIFDDQFSVERPDGSNFTLKIRSTKLEDSAMYFCASSEIAGAYEQYFGPGTRLTVT.

The genes are TRBV7-2 and TRBJ2-7, with D unresolved. Trimming pared 4 bases from V and 7 bases from J, leaving 11 bases between. Germline values: CDR1 SGHTA, CDR2 FQGNSA. The CDR3 covers 12 residues. The CDR3 DNA sequence: TGTGCCAGCAGCTCCGACACTCGTGAGCAGTACTTC. This codes for CASSSDTREQYF.

The count of this clone is one. This chain uses TRBV15 with TRBJ2-7, with 10 positions matching TRBD1. Trimming at V came to 0 bases and at J to 0 bases, leaving 5 bases not matched to a gene. The germline CDR1 and CDR2 sequences are LNHNV and YYDKDF (reference sequence). This CDR3 is 17 amino acids long. The CDR3, as DNA: TGTGCCACCAGCAGAGAGGGACAGGGGAATCCCTCCTACGAGCAGTACTTC. Translation: CATSREGQGNPSYEQYF.

V usage is TRBV10-3 and J usage is TRBJ1-5; D unresolved. V was clipped by 9 bases and J by 5 bases, with 14 bases between them. The CDR3 is 13 amino acids. Germline lookup yields CDR1 ENHRY and CDR2 SYGVKD. The CDR3 spells CAIVGQVDQPQHF. In nucleotides, the CDR3 is TGTGCCATTGTAGGGCAGGTTGATCAGCCCCAGCATTTT.

The V and J genes are TRBV27 and TRBJ2-7; 7 bases are a match to TRBD1. Germline V CDR1 and CDR2: MNHEY, SMNVEV (reference sequence). The CDR3 covers 19 residues. V gave up 2 bases and J gave up 1 base; unmatched junction bases: 17. The CDR3 DNA sequence: TGTGCCAGCAGTTTAAAAGGGACAGACGGACTTTCGGGGTCCTACGAGCAGTACTTC. Translating it yields CASSLKGTDGLSGSYEQYF.

This clone appeared a few times. An end of the junction does not agree with germline; a read error may underlie this. This chain connects TRBV13 to TRBJ1-5, with D perhaps TRBD1 (5 bases). This CDR3 contains 15 residues. CDR1 is PRHDT, CDR2 FYEKMQ, per germline (reference sequence). CDR3 protein: CASSLGNSGSQPQHF. The CDR3 DNA follows: TGTGCCAGCAGCCTAGGAAATTCAGGGTCCCAGCCCCAGCATTTT.

The chain has TRBV6-1 and TRBJ1-2; 9 nucleotides agree with TRBD1. The CDR3 loop spans 13 amino acids. Trimming cost V 6 bases and J 7 bases; bases outside gene matches: 6. CDR1 and CDR2 (germline): MNHNS, SASEGT. This chain's CDR3 is CASRAQGALGYTF. Here the CDR3 DNA reads TGTGCCAGCAGAGCACAGGGGGCGCTTGGCTACACCTTC.

The rearrangement links TRBV28 to TRBJ2-3; maybe TRBD2 (5 bases). Germline loops: CDR1 MDHEN, CDR2 SYDVKM. The CDR3 has 13 residues. V was shortened by 3 bases and J by 11 bases, with 15 bases between the two germline ends. The CDR3 loop is CASSFRPGSGQYF. The CDR3 DNA follows: TGTGCCAGCAGTTTCCGGCCGGGATCGGGGCAGTATTTT.

The V call is TRBV7-9, the J call TRBJ1-1; D perhaps matches TRBD1 (5 bases). The CDR3 has 13 residues. Germline CDR1 reads SEHNR; CDR2 reads FQNEAQ (reference sequence). V was cut by 3 bases and J by 0 bases, with 5 bases left in between. The CDR3 region has the DNA TGTGCCAGCAGCTTGACAGTGAACACTGAAGCTTTCTTT. Protein: CASSLTVNTEAFF.

V usage is TRBV7-2 and J usage is TRBJ2-7; D is unclear. Per germline, CDR1 SGHTA and CDR2 FQGNSA. The CDR3 sequence is 12 residues long. Trimming left V 5 bases short and J 7 bases short, with 12 bases between. This CDR3 reads CASSPNFGEQYF. Here the CDR3 DNA reads TGTGCCAGCAGCCCTAACTTCGGGGAGCAGTACTTC. The variable domain in full, completed from reference TRBV7-2 and TRBJ2-7, reads GAGVSQSPSNKVTEKGKDVELRCDPISGHTALYWYRQSLGQGLEFLIYFQGNSAPDKSGLPSDRFSAERTGGSVSTLTIQRTQQEDSAVYLCASSPNFGEQYFGPGTRLTVT.

This chain connects TRBV30 to TRBJ1-3, with D unresolved. The CDR3 sequence is 14 residues long. V was cut by 0 bases and J by 4 bases, with 10 bases left in between. Germline values: CDR1 GTSNPN, CDR2 SVGIG (reference sequence). The CDR3 protein is CAWSVERAGNTIYF. DNA for the CDR3: TGTGCCTGGAGTGTTGAAAGAGCGGGAAACACCATATATTTT.

Only one count was recorded for this clone. This rearrangement joins TRBV11-2 to TRBJ2-3; D gene ambiguous. CDR3 length: 15 amino acids. The germline V and J ends were trimmed by 5 bases and 6 bases, with 18 bases remaining between them. CDR1 is SGHAT and CDR2 is FQNNGV in the germline V gene. The CDR3, as DNA: TGTGCCAGCAGCCAACGGATTTACAGACCCGATACGCAGTATTTT. As protein: CASSQRIYRPDTQYF.

The CDR3 DNA reads as TGTGCCACCAGCAGAGCGGGCAGGGGGGATGAAAAACTGTTTTTT. Amino acids: CATSRAGRGDEKLFF. The rearrangement uses TRBV15 and TRBJ1-4; 7 positions match TRBD1. CDR3 length: 15 amino acids. CDR1 and CDR2 from the germline V gene are LNHNV and YYDKDF (reference sequence). Germline trimming cut 1 base from V and 6 bases from J; bases unmatched to any gene: 5.

The gene calls are TRBV28 and TRBJ2-7, with unresolved D. Trimming removed 7 bases from V and 3 bases from J, with 13 bases in between. This CDR3 is 13 amino acids long. Germline lookup yields CDR1 MDHEN and CDR2 SYDVKM. As DNA, the CDR3 is TGTGCCAGCACCGTCGACATCTACTACGAGCAGTACTTC. The encoded protein is CASTVDIYYEQYF.

V is TRBV7-3 and J is TRBJ1-2; tentatively, D is TRBD1 (5 bases). Germline V lookup: CDR1 SGHTA, CDR2 FQGTGA. The CDR3 spans 14 residues. V was shortened by 8 bases and J by 3 bases, with 16 bases between the two germline ends. The CDR3 loop reads CASAAGGFHYGYTF. CDR3 in DNA: TGTGCCAGCGCCGCCGGGGGGTTTCACTATGGCTACACCTTC.

The chain employs TRBV5-6 and TRBJ2-4, with D perhaps given as TRBD1 or TRBD2 (7 bases each). CDR1 SGHDT and CDR2 YYEEEE come from the germline V gene. V was cut by 4 bases and J by 7 bases, with 18 bases left in between. The CDR3 is 15 residues long. The CDR3 spells CASSPRGGGGNIQYF. The CDR3 nucleotides are TGTGCCAGCAGCCCAAGAGGGGGCGGGGGTAACATTCAGTACTTC.

This clone was recorded at least ten times. Other DNA sequences in the same sample also yield this CDR3. V gene TRBV7-9 combines with J gene TRBJ2-7; tentatively, D is TRBD1 (5 bases). This CDR3 region has 13 residues. V gave up 3 bases and J gave up 3 bases, with 9 bases separating them. Germline loops: CDR1 SEHNR, CDR2 FQNEAQ (reference sequence). This chain's CDR3 is CASSLGRGYEQYF. CDR3 nucleotide sequence: TGTGCCAGCAGCTTGGGTAGGGGCTACGAGCAGTACTTC.

The chain couples TRBV6-1 to TRBJ1-1; 8 bases map to TRBD1. Germline values: CDR1 MNHNS, CDR2 SASEGT. The V gene end was trimmed by 9 bases and the J gene end by 5 bases; junction bases not matched to a gene: 8. The CDR3 spans 13 residues. CDR3 sequence: CASGQGIGTEAFF. The CDR3 nucleotides read TGTGCCAGTGGACAGGGAATAGGGACTGAAGCTTTCTTT.

The table lists this clone with a few counts. The V gene is TRBV5-1, the J gene TRBJ2-7; D possibly matches TRBD1 or TRBD2 (5 bases each). The V and J ends lost 4 bases and 2 bases respectively, with 10 bases between them. The CDR3 runs to 13 residues. CDR1 and CDR2 from the germline V gene are SGHRS and YFSETQ. CDR3 sequence: CASSQTGPYEQYF. The CDR3 nucleotides read TGCGCCAGCAGCCAGACGGGACCCTACGAGCAGTACTTC.

This clone appeared once. The J gene is TRBJ2-1, the V gene TRBV19; 8 positions agree with TRBD2. J lost 4 bases, V lost 5 bases, and 7 bases had no gene match. The CDR3 is 15 amino acids. The germline CDR1 and CDR2 sequences are LNHDA and SQIVND (reference sequence). In DNA, the CDR3 is TGTGCCAGTAGTCCTTATAGCGGGGAGTACAATGAGCAGTTCTTC. Its translation: CASSPYSGEYNEQFF.

The V call is TRBV5-1, the J call TRBJ2-5; either TRBD1 or TRBD2 may fit D (5 bases each). The V end was cut by 4 bases, the J end by 5 bases, with 18 bases between. CDR3 length equals 15 residues. Germline CDR1 is SGHRS and CDR2 is YFSETQ. The CDR3 sequence is CASSPGPQGGETQYF. The CDR3 DNA reads as TGCGCCAGCAGCCCGGGGCCCCAGGGTGGTGAGACCCAGTACTTC.

This clone was recorded a few times. The chain employs TRBV28 and TRBJ2-7, with 7 nucleotides matching TRBD1. Germline lookup yields CDR1 MDHEN and CDR2 SYDVKM. J was trimmed by 2 bases and V by 4 bases; bases with no gene match: 8. This CDR3 has 15 residues. The CDR3 nucleotides are TGTGCCAGCAGTTCACCCGGGACAGCTGCCTACGAGCAGTACTTC. Its translation: CASSSPGTAAYEQYF.

V is TRBV19 and J is TRBJ2-3; 9 positions agree with TRBD2. The germline CDR1 and CDR2 sequences are LNHDA and SQIVND (reference sequence). The J segment lost 6 bases and the V segment lost 1 base, leaving 5 bases of the junction unmatched. This CDR3 region has 15 residues. Written as DNA, the CDR3 is TGTGCCAGTAGTATAGGGGCGGGGGGGCCTGATACGCAGTATTTT. It translates to CASSIGAGGPDTQYF.

The chain links TRBV9 to TRBJ2-3; possible D gene TRBD1, 5 bases. CDR3 length equals 17 residues. Trimming took off 4 bases at V and 6 bases at J, with 24 bases between the two ends. Germline-derived CDR1 and CDR2 are SGDLS and YYNGEE. CDR3: CASSQRGSRVLSDTQYF. The CDR3 DNA reads as TGTGCCAGCAGCCAAAGGGGTAGCAGAGTTCTATCGGATACGCAGTATTTT.

The chain carries TRBV30 and TRBJ2-4; 7 bases map to TRBD1. With 8 bases clipped from V and 1 base from J, the junction kept 5 bases outside the gene matches. In germline, CDR1 is GTSNPN, CDR2 SVGIG (reference sequence). The CDR3 loop spans 13 amino acids. The CDR3 DNA reads as TGTGCCGGAACGACAGGGGCCAAAAACATTCAGTACTTC. Translated, it gives CAGTTGAKNIQYF.

The chain couples TRBV27 to TRBJ1-4, with a tentative D call TRBD1 (5 bases). Trimming removed 7 bases at V and 3 bases at J, with 6 bases between. Germline CDR1 MNHEY, CDR2 SMNVEV (reference sequence). The CDR3 runs 12 residues. Here the CDR3 DNA reads TGTGCCAGCAAGGGGTCTAATGAAAAACTGTTTTTT. It encodes CASKGSNEKLFF.